The 2 T cell receptor beta chains presented below share a single source sample, sequenced in a study of glioma-infiltrating T cells. TCR alpha and beta CDR3 regions were amplified from RNA using iRepertoire nested multiplex PCR. TCRdb used MiXCR to reprocess the multiplex PCR reads, holding one entry per CDR3 protein. The profile shows more than 350,000 distinct CDR3 sequences, 41% of them singletons. The sample was glioma tissue, nonneoplastic brain tissue, or PBMCs (not recorded which). These receptors came from a human donor with low-grade glioma or glioblastoma, undergoing nonglioma brain surgery, or in good health (not recorded which).

This chain connects TRBV20-1 to TRBJ2-1, with D possibly being TRBD1 (5 bases). V shed 0 bases and J shed 9 bases, with 6 bases lying between them. Germline-derived CDR1 and CDR2 are DFQATT and SNEGSKA (reference sequence). This CDR3 has 11 amino acids. The CDR3 DNA reads TGCAGTGCTAGAGATGACAGTGAGCAGTTCTTC. Encoded protein: CSARDDSEQFF.

This chain links TRBV5-8 with TRBJ2-7; 8 bases map to TRBD1. Germline assignment: CDR1 SGHTS and CDR2 YDEGEE. The CDR3 consists of 15 residues. V dropped 0 bases and J dropped 10; count of bases not matched to a gene: 12. CDR3 in DNA: TGTGCCAGCAGCTTGGCCCGCGGACAGGGAGTCATCCAGTACTTC. It codes for CASSLARGQGVIQYF.